Listed below are T cell receptor beta chains from one sample, sequenced in a study of CD8+CD57+ T cells in acquired aplastic anemia. One entry per CDR3 protein results from TCRdb running MiXCR on the reads. Found here are 300,000 or so distinct CDR3 sequences, about 56% of them singletons; the top ten hold around 7.6%. Sequencing used sorted CD4+, CD8+, or CD8+CD57+ T cells (not recorded which) from PBMCs. All receptors derive from a human donor with severe aplastic anemia or a healthy control (not recorded which). Both conserved end residues are part of each CDR3. D genes are given only for firm matches.

TRBV7-9	TRBD2	TRBJ2-1	CASSLPRDSGASSYNEQFF
TRBV19	-	TRBJ2-7	CASSMSWGLGEQYF
TRBV11-2	-	TRBJ2-6	CASSSSGIYSGANVLTF
TRBV27	TRBD2	TRBJ2-7	CASSYRLAGGGEQYF
TRBV20-1	-	-	CSARLGDTQHF
TRBV7-6	-	TRBJ2-7	CASSLGLAPHYEQYF
TRBV29-1	-	TRBJ1-1	CSVEDRGVNTEAFF
TRBV7-8	-	TRBJ1-2	CASSSGLRRDGYTF
TRBV2	-	TRBJ2-7	CASSEFPSASSYEQYF
TRBV7-8	TRBD2	TRBJ2-2	CASSLVQRGITGELFF
TRBV12-3/TRBV12-4	TRBD1	TRBJ1-5	CASTRQGSNQPQHF
TRBV7-3	-	TRBJ2-1	CASSLDGGGSGREQFF
TRBV14	TRBD1	TRBJ2-7	CASSQATGPYEQYF
TRBV9	-	TRBJ2-7	CASSVKGSYEQYF
TRBV7-3	-	TRBJ2-7	CASSSTQGLNF
TRBV2	-	TRBJ2-7	CASSGRFYEQYF
TRBV7-2	-	TRBJ2-2	CATYEYVGTGELFF
TRBV5-1	TRBD2	TRBJ2-7	CASSSYKAGGTYEQYF
TRBV9	TRBD1	TRBJ1-6	CASSVTGFFNSPLHF
TRBV4-1	-	TRBJ2-3	CASSQVWFSTDTQYF
TRBV13	-	TRBJ2-3	CASSLGVVTQYF
TRBV3-1	-	TRBJ2-1	CASSPDGGYNEQFF
TRBV5-5	-	TRBJ2-7	CASSLAQANYEQYF
TRBV10-3	-	TRBJ1-2	CAIRLNAGGQLYGYTF
TRBV6-1	TRBD1	TRBJ2-3	CASSGQGVGTDTQYF
TRBV6-9	-	TRBJ2-7	CASSYIGTYEQYF
TRBV5-1	TRBD1	TRBJ2-3	CASSKIQGSTDTQYF
TRBV7-9	-	TRBJ1-3	CASSSGGSSGNTIYF
TRBV6-5	-	TRBJ2-5	CASSPAGARGGNQYF
TRBV7-9	-	TRBJ2-5	CASSLSGDAETQYF
TRBV5-8	TRBD1	TRBJ2-3	CASSGTVPGATDTQYF
TRBV3-1	-	TRBJ1-1	CASSRVGAEAFF
TRBV5-1	-	TRBJ1-5	CASSKDSYQPQHF
TRBV20-1	-	TRBJ1-5	CSATGQRSNQPQHF
TRBV25-1	-	TRBJ2-3	CASSEEEYSDTQYF
TRBV12-3/TRBV12-4	-	TRBJ1-2	CASSRASGSGYGYTF
TRBV6-5	TRBD2	TRBJ2-5	CASSLGLVRETQYF
TRBV19	TRBD1	TRBJ2-5	CASSHRGYQETQYF
TRBV20-1	TRBD1	TRBJ1-6	CSARPPGTENSPLHF
TRBV6-6	-	TRBJ1-1	CASSYQGDTATEAFF
TRBV7-2	TRBD2	TRBJ2-5	CASSLGRRLAGDMETQYF
TRBV28	TRBD2	TRBJ2-1	CASSLLAGGLNEQFF
TRBV7-3	-	TRBJ2-5	CASSYGYQETQYF
TRBV14	-	TRBJ2-1	CASSLLGGAYNEQFF
TRBV15	-	TRBJ2-3	CATCRGKGGPDTQYF